The rows below give T cell receptor beta chains drawn from one sample of a study of shared clonotypes between healthy human individuals. TCRdb's table, derived via immunoSEQ multiplex PCR, lists solely in-frame clones and lacks some. The sample lists some 2.1 million clones, about 95% occurring once. Sequencing was performed on naive CD8+ T cells sorted from blood. The source is a man aged 18 to 29 in good health. Both conserved end residues are part of each CDR3. The D gene is left open where the match is weak.

V gene,D gene,J gene,CDR3 protein,CDR3 DNA
TRBV28,TRBD1,TRBJ2-7,CATLLDRVSYEQYF,TGTGCCACCCTACTTGACAGGGTCTCCTACGAGCAGTACTTC
TRBV7-8,NA,TRBJ2-7,CASSPPSGDPQGEQYF,TGTGCCAGCAGCCCGCCGAGCGGAGATCCTCAGGGCGAGCAGTACTTC
TRBV29-1,NA,TRBJ2-4,CSVEEDGVFKNIQYF,TGCAGCGTTGAAGAGGACGGCGTATTCAAAAACATTCAGTACTTC
TRBV2,NA,TRBJ2-7,CASSETEGTSPYEQYF,TGTGCCAGCAGTGAAACGGAGGGTACTTCACCCTACGAGCAGTACTTC
TRBV5-6,NA,TRBJ2-5,CASSLVASQETQYF,TGTGCCAGCAGCTTGGTGGCAAGTCAAGAGACCCAGTACTTC
TRBV5-1,TRBD2,TRBJ2-1,CASSLALAGAGYNEQFF,TGCGCCAGCAGCTTGGCCCTAGCGGGAGCAGGCTACAATGAGCAGTTCTTC
TRBV27,TRBD2,TRBJ2-1,CASSSRLAGGYNEQFF,TGTGCCAGCAGTTCCCGGCTAGCGGGAGGGTACAATGAGCAGTTCTTC
TRBV18,TRBD1,TRBJ2-7,CASTLGQAAYEQYF,TGTGCCAGTACCCTAGGACAGGCTGCCTACGAGCAGTACTTC
TRBV11-3,NA,TRBJ2-1,CASSLSQGWMAYNEQFF,TGTGCCAGCAGCCTGAGCCAGGGGTGGATGGCCTACAATGAGCAGTTCTTC
TRBV25-1,NA,TRBJ2-5,CASSELGEETQYF,TGTGCCAGCAGTGAATTAGGGGAGGAGACCCAGTACTTC
TRBV6-1,NA,TRBJ1-1,CASSPPRGGTEAFF,TGTGCCAGCAGCCCTCCTCGGGGGGGTACTGAAGCTTTCTTT
TRBV18,NA,TRBJ2-6,CASSPPKGLSGANVLTF,TGTGCCAGCTCACCACCGAAAGGGCTCTCTGGGGCCAACGTCCTGACTTTC